This entry lists 28 T cell receptor beta chains sequenced from one sample in a study of tumour-infiltrating T cells in Burkitt lymphoma. Assay used: immunoSEQ multiplex PCR; TCRdb lists only in-frame clones, some missing. The sample includes under 4,000 clones, 14% of them seen just once. The sample was tumor tissue. These receptors were taken from a human donor with Burkitt lymphoma.

This clone appeared a few times. The CDR3 loop reads CASSYRDTFTETQYF. The DNA of the CDR3 is TGCGCCAGCAGCTACCGGGACACTTTTACGGAGACCCAGTACTTC. The chain joins TRBV4-1 to TRBJ2-5; D may be TRBD1 (6 bases). CDR1 and CDR2 (germline): MGHRA, YSYEKL. Between the trimmed V and J ends, which lost 5 bases and 5 bases, there was a span of 18 bases. CDR3 length: 15 amino acids.

About this clone: One end of the junction is discordant with germline, which a read error may explain. The chain uses TRBV7-9 and TRBJ2-7, with a tentative D call TRBD2 (5 bases). Germline CDR1 reads SEHNR; CDR2 reads FQNEAQ (reference sequence). The CDR3 is 14 residues long. The CDR3 is CVSSLGGQSYEQYF. The CDR3 bases are TGTGTCAGCAGCTTAGGAGGTCAGTCCTACGAGCAGTACTTC.

The rearrangement uses TRBV14 and TRBJ1-5, with 8 positions matching TRBD1. CDR1 is SGHDN and CDR2 is FVKESK in the germline V gene. Trimming cost V 2 bases and J 6 bases; bases outside gene matches: 0. The CDR3 has 13 residues. This CDR3 is CASSQTGGQPQHF. CDR3 DNA sequence: TGTGCCAGCAGCCAAACAGGGGGTCAGCCCCAGCATTTT.

The chain has TRBV28 and TRBJ1-2; possible D gene TRBD1, 6 bases. Trimming cost V 6 bases and J 5 bases, with 13 bases left between them. This CDR3 has 13 amino acids. In germline, CDR1 is MDHEN, CDR2 SYDVKM. The CDR3 protein is CASSLIGGYGYTF. CDR3 coding DNA: TGTGCCAGCAGCCTCATAGGGGGTTATGGCTACACCTTC.

This chain joins TRBV20-1 and TRBJ2-7; no reliable D call. V was clipped by 6 bases and J by 4 bases, with 10 bases between them. This CDR3 spans 11 amino acids. In germline, CDR1 is DFQATT, CDR2 SNEGSKA (reference sequence). Here the CDR3 reads CSAGPSYEQYF. The CDR3 DNA sequence: TGCAGTGCAGGCCCCTCTTACGAGCAGTACTTC.

This sequence joins TRBV6-5 and TRBJ1-2; no clear D. The length of the CDR3 is 15 residues. Germline lookup yields CDR1 MNHEY and CDR2 SVGAGI. With 1 base removed from V and 7 bases from J, the gap between germline ends came to 16 bases. The CDR3 nucleotides are TGTGCCAGCAGTTACTTGGGGTCCTCTCCAAGTGGCTACACCTTC. Protein: CASSYLGSSPSGYTF.

V usage is TRBV7-9 and J usage is TRBJ1-1; tentatively, D is TRBD1 (5 bases). V lost 3 bases and J 0 bases, leaving 8 bases between the germline ends. The CDR3 length is 14 residues. CDR1 is SEHNR and CDR2 is FQNEAQ in the germline V gene (reference sequence). CDR3 sequence: CASSFGGVNTEAFF. The CDR3 nucleotides read TGTGCCAGCAGCTTCGGGGGGGTGAACACTGAAGCTTTCTTT.

This clone has only a few counts. The rearrangement links TRBV5-1 to TRBJ2-5; D perhaps matches TRBD1 (6 bases). The CDR3 runs 15 residues. V shed 4 bases and J shed 5 bases, with 18 bases lying between them. The germline CDR1 and CDR2 sequences are SGHRS and YFSETQ. DNA of the CDR3: TGCGCCAGCAGCGTCGGGACACAAGAGAGGGAGACCCAGTACTTC. It yields the protein CASSVGTQERETQYF.

This clone was counted a few times. This chain uses TRBV4-2 with TRBJ1-1, with 7 bases fitting TRBD1. The trim removed 3 bases at V and 2 bases at J, leaving 6 bases unmatched. Germline V gene data show CDR1 as LGHNA and CDR2 as YNFKEQ. This CDR3 contains 15 residues. The CDR3 loop reads CASSHGTELNTEAFF. The CDR3 region has the DNA TGTGCCAGCAGCCACGGGACAGAACTCAACACTGAAGCTTTCTTT.

The chain recombines TRBV4-1 with TRBJ1-2; no definite D call. Germline V gene sequence: CDR1 MGHRA, CDR2 YSYEKL. V was shortened by 1 base and J by 8 bases, with 11 bases between the two germline ends. This CDR3 is 13 amino acids long. The CDR3 DNA sequence: TGCGCCAGCAGCCAAGTCGGCGGAGAGGGCTACACCTTC. Translation gives CASSQVGGEGYTF.

The chain is built from TRBV11-2 and TRBJ1-1, with D maybe TRBD1 (6 bases). CDR1 is SGHAT, CDR2 FQNNGV, per germline. The CDR3 consists of 17 residues. Trimming cost V 1 base and J 3 bases, with 18 bases left between them. CDR3 DNA sequence: TGTGCCAGCAGCTTAGGCCCTTGGGCAGGGGATTACACTGAAGCTTTCTTT. Translating gives CASSLGPWAGDYTEAFF.

In this sample, this clone turned up a few times. As DNA, the CDR3 is TGTGCCAGCAGCTTAGTAGCCGGGACAGGGGGCAATCAGCCCCAGCATTTT. Its protein is CASSLVAGTGGNQPQHF. The V gene is TRBV7-6, the J gene TRBJ1-5; 10 nucleotides match TRBD1. With 1 base clipped from V and 2 bases from J, the junction kept 5 bases outside the gene matches. Germline V gene lookup returns CDR1 SGHVS and CDR2 FNYEAQ. The CDR3 sequence is 17 residues long.

This clone was observed a few times. V is TRBV5-4 and J is TRBJ2-7; 7 bases agree with TRBD2. The CDR3 length is 16 residues. CDR1 and CDR2 (germline): SGHNT, YYREEE (reference sequence). The V and J ends lost 0 bases and 0 bases, in that order; junction bases with no gene match: 6. The DNA of the CDR3 is TGTGCCAGCAGCTTGGGTGGGTGGACTAGCTCCTACGAGCAGTACTTC. Translated, it gives CASSLGGWTSSYEQYF.

In this sample, this clone turned up a few times. This chain uses TRBV10-3 with TRBJ2-5; D gene unclear. This CDR3 is 13 amino acids long. Trimming cost V 6 bases and J 0 bases, with 8 bases left between them. Germline V lookup: CDR1 ENHRY, CDR2 SYGVKD. The CDR3 DNA follows: TGTGCCATCAGCCAAAGGGACCAAGAGACCCAGTACTTC. Encoded protein: CAISQRDQETQYF.

This sequence joins TRBV5-5 and TRBJ2-1; D may correspond to TRBD1 or TRBD2 (5 bases each). Per the germline V gene, CDR1 is SGHKS and CDR2 is YYEKEE (reference sequence). The CDR3 consists of 15 residues. V was cut by 1 base and J by 1 base, with 9 bases left in between. DNA of the CDR3: TGTGCCAGCAGCTTGTTCGGGGCGTCCTACAATGAGCAGTTCTTC. Residues: CASSLFGASYNEQFF.

On this clone: Since a much larger clone is just one base distant, this may be a read error. The chain links TRBV2 to TRBJ2-2; D tentatively fits TRBD1 or TRBD2 (5 bases each). From germline, CDR1 is SNHLY and CDR2 FYNNEI. CDR3 length equals 13 residues. The CDR3 nucleotides are TGTGCCAGCAGTGAACAGGGAACCGGGAAGCTGTTTTTT. It specifies CASSEQGTGKLFF.

The gene calls are TRBV1 and TRBJ2-6; TRBD2, as called in the table, went unchecked against the DNA. TRBV1 is an annotated pseudogene. The CDR3 extends over 18 amino acids. CDR3 loop: CTSRTVCLCTKAGQRPDF. CDR3 DNA: TGCACCAGCAGGACTGTCTGTTTGTGCACAAAGGCGGGCCAACGTCCTGACTTC.

The chain uses TRBV29-1 and TRBJ2-1, with 11 bases fitting TRBD1. Losses at the gene ends were 4 bases for V and 8 bases for J; bases not matched to a gene: 7. This CDR3 is 14 amino acids long. Germline CDR1 and CDR2: SQVTM and ANQGSEA. The CDR3: CSVASGTGGDEQFF. The CDR3 DNA sequence: TGCAGCGTTGCATCGGGGACAGGGGGGGATGAGCAGTTCTTC.

CDR3 coding DNA: TGCAGCGTTTCCGGCGGGGCGAGCTCCTACGAGCAGTACTTC. It specifies CSVSGGASSYEQYF. The chain links TRBV29-1 to TRBJ2-7, with D maybe TRBD2 (6 bases). CDR1 is SQVTM and CDR2 is ANQGSEA in the germline V gene. There are 14 residues in the CDR3. V was cut by 5 bases and J by 0 bases, with 14 bases left in between.

A few counts support this clone. This chain connects TRBV6-1 to TRBJ2-3; 9 nucleotides agree with TRBD2. Germline CDR1 reads MNHNS; CDR2 reads SASEGT. V dropped 5 bases and J dropped 5; count of bases not matched to a gene: 8. The CDR3 has 15 residues. The CDR3 spells CASSLSGSFIDTQYF. In DNA, the CDR3 is TGTGCCAGCAGTCTTAGCGGGAGTTTTATAGATACGCAGTATTTT.

This clone was seen only a few times. The rearrangement uses TRBV4-1 and TRBJ2-1, with D maybe TRBD2 (6 bases). Germline assignment: CDR1 MGHRA and CDR2 YSYEKL. V lost 0 bases to trimming and J lost 5 bases, with 32 bases between them. The CDR3 covers 22 residues. CDR3 nucleotides: TGCGCCAGCAGCCAAGAGGGTGGGATTTCTAGCGAGAGCCTGTTTGCCAACAATGAGCAGTTCTTC. Its translation: CASSQEGGISSESLFANNEQFF.

This clone was picked up one time. The rearrangement joins TRBV29-1 to TRBJ1-6; 8 bases match TRBD1. V trimming: 5 bases; J trimming: 6 bases; junction bases outside the gene matches: 3. CDR1 is SQVTM, CDR2 ANQGSEA, per germline. The CDR3 runs 13 residues. The CDR3 loop is CSVRDRINSPLHF. The CDR3 DNA is TGCAGCGTTCGGGACAGGATTAATTCACCCCTCCACTTT.

This clone was counted only a few times. This chain connects TRBV19 to TRBJ2-3, with D maybe TRBD1 (5 bases). Germline CDR1 LNHDA, CDR2 SQIVND (reference sequence). The CDR3 sequence is 16 residues long. Trimming took 1 base from V and 0 from J, leaving 11 bases between them. Here the CDR3 reads CASSIGQRGSTDTQYF. CDR3 coding DNA: TGTGCCAGTAGTATAGGACAAAGGGGTAGCACAGATACGCAGTATTTT.

The table lists this clone with a few counts. The V and J genes are TRBV7-9 and TRBJ2-2, with TRBD1 matching over 9 bases. CDR3 length: 15 residues. Germline V gives CDR1 SEHNR, CDR2 FQNEAQ (reference sequence). Unmatched junction bases numbered 4, after V lost 2 bases and J lost 6 bases. The CDR3 protein is CASSLTGTGPGELFF. As DNA, the CDR3 is TGTGCCAGCAGCTTAACAGGGACAGGGCCCGGGGAGCTGTTTTTT.

This clone rates as large. The V call is TRBV14, the J call TRBJ2-7; possible D gene TRBD2, 7 bases. CDR1 SGHDN and CDR2 FVKESK come from the germline V gene. The V and J ends lost 3 bases and 4 bases respectively, with 13 bases between them. The CDR3 runs to 14 residues. The chain's CDR3 is CASSHSGEGYEQYF. For the CDR3, the DNA is TGTGCCAGCAGCCACTCAGGGGAGGGGTACGAGCAGTACTTC.

The chain has TRBV29-1 and TRBJ2-7, with no clear D. The CDR3 contains 15 residues. Germline loops: CDR1 SQVTM, CDR2 ANQGSEA. The ends were cut back, 0 bases at V and 2 bases at J, with 14 bases in the middle. The CDR3 loop is CSVEDLRGRTYEQYF. CDR3 in DNA: TGCAGCGTTGAAGATCTTAGAGGCAGAACCTACGAGCAGTACTTC.

The V and J genes are TRBV29-1 and TRBJ1-3, with 8 bases fitting TRBD1. Per germline, CDR1 SQVTM and CDR2 ANQGSEA. This CDR3 contains 12 residues. V dropped 4 bases and J dropped 4; count of bases not matched to a gene: 0. The CDR3 coding sequence is TGCAGCGTTGGACAGGGGGGAAACACCATATATTTT. It yields the protein CSVGQGGNTIYF.

In this sample, this clone turned up a few times. The V call is TRBV7-9, the J call TRBJ2-1; 7 nucleotides align to TRBD2. The CDR3 has 14 residues. V trimming: 10 bases; J trimming: 3 bases; junction bases outside the gene matches: 9. Looked up from germline, CDR1 is SEHNR and CDR2 is FQNEAQ (reference sequence). CDR3 in amino acids: CATGGGSSYNEQFF. For the CDR3, the DNA is TGTGCCACGGGAGGTGGGAGTAGCTACAATGAGCAGTTCTTC.